This T cell receptor (beta chain) appears in the sequencing data of a study of technical replicates of blood from several donors. The CDR3 runs to 14 residues. Germline V gene sequence: CDR1 SNHLY, CDR2 FYNNEI. V lost 6 bases and J 4 bases, leaving 13 bases between the germline ends. Assay used: immunoSEQ multiplex PCR; TCRdb lists only in-frame clones, some missing. Altogether about 82,000 clones are present, about 94% being singletons, with the ten largest covering approximately 0.39%. This receptor was obtained from a human donor in good health. This chain joins TRBV2 and TRBJ1-5; no clear D. Sequenced sample: T cells isolated from PBMCs. CDR3 residues: CASRLAVSNQPQHF. CDR3 nucleotide sequence: TGTGCCAGCAGGTTGGCAGTATCTAATCAGCCCCAGCATTTT.